These 14 T cell receptor beta chains share one sample of origin, sequenced in a study of blood T cell repertoires in COVID-19. Produced via immunoSEQ multiplex PCR; TCRdb's table is partial and in-frame only. This table has about 54,000 clones, just over 85% appearing once. Material: peripheral blood. These receptors originate from a human donor in a cohort sampled during active COVID-19.

The rearrangement uses TRBV10-1 and TRBJ2-7, with TRBD2 matching 13 bases. J gave up 7 bases and V 0 bases, and 6 bases lay outside the gene matches. There are 16 residues in the CDR3. Germline V lookup: CDR1 WNHNN, CDR2 SYGVQD (reference sequence). CDR3 nucleotides: TGCGCCAGCAGTGAGTCACTAGCGGGAGGGCCGATTGAGCAGTACTTC. Protein: CASSESLAGGPIEQYF.

This clone is a singleton in its sample. The chain couples TRBV19 to TRBJ2-5; D perhaps matches TRBD2 (5 bases). V was trimmed by 1 base and J by 1 base, leaving 10 bases between them. Germline CDR1 and CDR2: LNHDA and SQIVND (reference sequence). This CDR3 has 15 amino acids. The CDR3 bases are TGTGCCAGTAGTATAGTGTTTAGCGTCCAAGAGACCCAGTACTTC. Its translation: CASSIVFSVQETQYF. The whole variable domain, remainder taken from reference TRBV19 and TRBJ2-5, is DGGITQSPKYLFRKEGQNVTLSCEQNLNHDAMYWYRQDPGQGLRLIYYSQIVNDFQKGDIAEGYSVSREKKESFPLTVTSAQKNPTAFYLCASSIVFSVQETQYFGPGTRLLVL.

The V and J genes are TRBV19 and TRBJ2-5; 8 bases are a match to TRBD2. Germline CDR1 reads LNHDA; CDR2 reads SQIVND (reference sequence). J gave up 1 base and V 3 bases, and 7 bases lay outside the gene matches. There are 16 residues in the CDR3. The CDR3 nucleotides are TGTGCCAGTAGTATTGGGCTAGCGGGCCTCCAAGAGACCCAGTACTTC. Its protein is CASSIGLAGLQETQYF.

The V gene is TRBV7-2, the J gene TRBJ2-5, with TRBD2 as a possible D gene (7 bases). There are 15 residues in the CDR3. The V end lost 3 bases, the J end lost 4 bases, and 15 bases lay between the germline ends. Germline assignment: CDR1 SGHTA and CDR2 FQGNSA. DNA for the CDR3: TGTGCCAGCAGCTTTGGTGGGAGGGGGGCAGAGACCCAGTACTTC. It codes for CASSFGGRGAETQYF.

V usage is TRBV27 and J usage is TRBJ2-7; 7 bases line up with TRBD1. V shed 6 bases, J shed 1 base, and the junction held 12 bases outside the gene matches. Germline V gene lookup returns CDR1 MNHEY and CDR2 SMNVEV (reference sequence). This CDR3 is built from 16 residues. This chain's CDR3 is CASRPETGPQSYEQYF. The CDR3 DNA reads TGTGCCAGCAGGCCCGAGACAGGGCCCCAATCCTACGAGCAGTACTTC.

The V and J genes are TRBV5-1 and TRBJ2-1; TRBD2 aligns across 11 bases. The CDR3 contains 15 residues. Germline assignment: CDR1 SGHRS and CDR2 YFSETQ. The V gene end was trimmed by 4 bases and the J gene end by 10 bases; junction bases not matched to a gene: 10. The CDR3 region has the DNA TGCGCCAGCAGCCCCGGAAAGGGACTAGCGGAAGAGCAGTTCTTC. Its translation: CASSPGKGLAEEQFF.

This clone appeared a few times. V gene TRBV11-2 combines with J gene TRBJ2-7; no definite D call. The germline gives CDR1 SGHAT, CDR2 FQNNGV. Deletions cut 2 bases from V and 3 bases from J, with 8 bases between. CDR3 length equals 13 residues. Here the CDR3 DNA reads TGTGCCAGCAGCTTAATCCCCCACTACGAGCAGTACTTC. Translating gives CASSLIPHYEQYF.

This clone was found once. Written as DNA, the CDR3 is TGCAGCGTTTTTACAGGGCCCCCCAAGGAAAAACTGTTTTTT. Translated, it gives CSVFTGPPKEKLFF. The chain carries TRBV29-1 and TRBJ1-4; perhaps TRBD1 as D (6 bases). The germline CDR1 and CDR2 sequences are SQVTM and ANQGSEA. V was cut by 5 bases and J by 8 bases, with 18 bases left in between. The CDR3 totals 14 residues.

This rearrangement joins TRBV3-1 (or the pseudogene TRBV3-2) to TRBJ2-5; TRBD2 aligns across 14 bases. Per the germline V gene, CDR1 is LGHDT and CDR2 is YNNKEL (reference sequence). The CDR3 contains 18 residues. V shed 4 bases and J 5 bases; nucleotides not matched to a gene: 12. The CDR3 DNA reads TGTGCCAGCAGCCTCGGACTAGCGGGAGGAGGGCGTTCGGAGACCCAGTACTTC. It yields the protein CASSLGLAGGGRSETQYF.

This rearrangement joins TRBV3-1 (or the pseudogene TRBV3-2) to TRBJ2-4, with D perhaps TRBD1 (5 bases). Germline CDR1 LGHDT, CDR2 YNNKEL (reference sequence). Between the trimmed V and J ends, which lost 1 base and 4 bases, there was a span of 8 bases. This CDR3 region has 14 residues. The CDR3 sequence: CASSQANRKNIQYF. The DNA for the CDR3 is TGTGCCAGCAGCCAAGCCAACAGGAAAAACATTCAGTACTTC.

The chain carries TRBV6-1 and TRBJ1-5, with D perhaps TRBD1 (6 bases). This CDR3 has 16 residues. V was shortened by 3 bases and J by 5 bases, with 17 bases between the two germline ends. CDR1 is MNHNS, CDR2 SASEGT, per germline. CDR3 residues: CASSEGAGSVYQPQHF. CDR3 nucleotide sequence: TGTGCCAGCAGTGAGGGGGCAGGGTCGGTTTATCAGCCCCAGCATTTT.

This clone occurred once. The J gene is TRBJ2-1, the V gene TRBV5-1, with a weak D call TRBD2 (6 bases). Germline CDR1 reads SGHRS; CDR2 reads YFSETQ. Trimming shortened V by 0 bases and J by 4 bases, and 11 bases separated the two germline ends. The CDR3 is 15 amino acids. The CDR3 is CASSLGLVGYNEQFF. For the CDR3, the DNA is TGCGCCAGCAGCTTGGGACTAGTAGGTTACAATGAGCAGTTCTTC.

The chain carries TRBV21-1 and TRBJ2-5; TRBD2, the D gene given by the table, was not confirmed from the DNA. TRBV21-1 is labeled a pseudogene. This CDR3 is 16 amino acids long. The CDR3 loop reads CASSKETGGPPGTQYF. The CDR3 DNA is TGTGCCAGCAGCAAAGAAACGGGGGGGCCCCCCGGGACCCAGTACTTC.

This clone was seen a few times. The V and J genes are TRBV5-6 and TRBJ1-1; 8 bases align to TRBD1. The CDR3 has 14 residues. The J segment lost 6 bases and the V segment lost 4 bases, leaving 8 bases of the junction unmatched. Per germline, CDR1 SGHDT and CDR2 YYEEEE. CDR3 sequence: CASSRGRGLSEAFF. The CDR3 DNA sequence: TGTGCCAGCAGCCGTGGCAGGGGGCTTTCTGAAGCTTTCTTT.